This is a list of T cell receptor beta chains from one sample in a study of neurological immune-mediated disorders. TCRdb recomputed calls from the 5' RACE reads with MiXCR, one row per CDR3 protein. The table shows roughly 27,000 distinct CDR3 sequences, with over 2% occurring only once. Material for sequencing was PBMCs. The receptors were sampled from a woman aged 50 to 60 with multiple sclerosis. Each CDR3 is given with its conserved first and last residue. D genes are given only for firm matches. Not all rows give a size; the values are once, few, many and, for expanded clones, a class.

v_gene,j_gene,abundance,d_gene,CDR3aa,CDR3nt
TRBV5-1,TRBJ2-5,medium-sized,NA,CASSLTLKETQYF,TGCGCCAGCAGCCTGACTCTAAAAGAGACCCAGTACTTC
TRBV7-2,TRBJ2-7,NA,TRBD2,CASSQGPCGRAREQYF,TGTGCCAGCAGCCAAGGGCCGTGCGGGAGAGCTAGGGAGCAGTACTTC
TRBV4-1,TRBJ2-2,many,NA,CASSYRVDTGELFF,TGCGCCAGCAGCTACCGGGTTGACACCGGGGAGCTGTTTTTT
TRBV7-2,TRBJ1-6,many,NA,CASSLTLTSPLNF,TGTGCCAGCAGCTTGACTCTTACTTCACCCCTCAACTTT
TRBV12-3/TRBV12-4,TRBJ2-2,many,NA,CASSLLWDTGELFF,TGTGCCAGCAGTTTACTATGGGACACCGGGGAGCTGTTTTTT
TRBV4-1,TRBJ2-3,many,NA,CASSQPIAGDTQYF,TGCGCCAGCAGCCAGCCCATAGCTGGAGATACGCAGTATTTT
TRBV5-4,TRBJ1-1,many,NA,CASSSGPPTHTEAFF,TGTGCCAGCAGCTCCGGCCCCCCGACTCACACTGAAGCTTTCTTT
TRBV12-3/TRBV12-4,TRBJ1-2,many,NA,CASSFFGQLYTF,TGTGCCAGCAGTTTCTTCGGCCAGCTCTACACCTTC
TRBV18,TRBJ2-7,many,TRBD1,CASSPGDRPYEQYF,TGTGCCAGCTCACCGGGGGACAGACCCTACGAGCAGTACTTC
TRBV7-6,TRBJ2-1,many,TRBD1,CASSLGQGASYNEQFF,TGTGCCAGCAGCTTAGGACAGGGGGCTTCCTACAATGAGCAGTTCTTC
TRBV20-1,TRBJ2-7,many,NA,CSARAPGLTDEQYF,TGCAGTGCTAGAGCCCCGGGACTTACGGACGAGCAGTACTTC
TRBV4-1,TRBJ2-1,many,TRBD2,CASSRPGTSVYNEQFF,TGCGCCAGCAGCCGCCCAGGGACTAGCGTTTATAATGAGCAGTTCTTC
TRBV20-1,TRBJ2-5,many,TRBD2,CSARDMRLATQETQYF,TGCAGTGCTAGAGATATGAGACTAGCGACCCAAGAGACCCAGTACTTC
TRBV7-2,TRBJ2-7,many,TRBD2,CASSLAGALDEQYF,TGTGCCAGCAGCCTAGCGGGGGCCCTAGACGAGCAGTACTTC
TRBV7-9,TRBJ1-2,many,NA,CASSSPSDRLYGYTF,TGTGCCAGCAGCTCCCCTTCAGACAGGCTTTATGGCTACACCTTC
TRBV5-6,TRBJ1-2,many,TRBD1,CASSWTGSNYGYTF,TGTGCCAGCAGCTGGACAGGGAGTAACTATGGCTACACCTTC
TRBV11-2,TRBJ1-2,medium-sized,NA,CASSPDGRHNYGYTF,TGTGCCAGCAGCCCCGACGGGCGGCATAACTATGGCTACACCTTC
TRBV9,TRBJ1-6,many,TRBD1,CASSPRTGTNNSPLHF,TGTGCCAGCAGCCCCCGGACAGGGACAAATAATTCACCCCTCCACTTT
TRBV29-1,TRBJ1-2,many,NA,CSGSQPNYGYTF,TGCAGTGGGTCACAGCCTAACTATGGCTACACCTTC
TRBV20-1,TRBJ2-7,many,NA,CSASLALRANLYEQYF,TGCAGTGCTAGTTTGGCACTCCGGGCCAACCTTTACGAGCAGTACTTC
TRBV4-3,TRBJ2-1,many,NA,CASSQDTGTAQFF,TGCGCCAGCAGCCAGGACACCGGGACCGCGCAGTTCTTC
TRBV20-1,TRBJ2-7,medium-sized,TRBD1,CSARGQGPYEQYF,TGCAGTGCTAGAGGACAGGGGCCCTACGAGCAGTACTTC
TRBV6-2/TRBV6-3,TRBJ2-5,many,NA,CASSSRDIFKETQYF,TGTGCCAGCAGTAGCCGGGACATATTCAAAGAGACCCAGTACTTC
TRBV30,TRBJ2-5,many,NA,CAWSVKSPRGETQYF,TGTGCCTGGAGTGTAAAGAGCCCCCGTGGGGAGACCCAGTACTTC
TRBV5-1,TRBJ2-1,medium-sized,NA,CASSPMTANEQFF,TGCGCCAGCAGCCCCATGACAGCCAATGAGCAGTTCTTC
TRBV7-2,TRBJ1-1,NA,NA,CASSLVAGRAFF,TGTGCCAGCAGCTTAGTTGCGGGGAGAGCTTTCTTT
TRBV7-2,TRBJ2-7,many,NA,CASSSTLGPYEQYF,TGTGCCAGCAGCTCAACTTTGGGGCCCTACGAGCAGTACTTC